This paragraph covers one T cell receptor beta chain sequence. Using the 5' RACE reads, TCRdb records one entry per CDR3 protein without DNA. This sample's clone table lists approximately 330,000 distinct CDR3 sequences. The CDR3 covers 15 residues. Germline V gene lookup returns CDR1 MDHEN and CDR2 SYDVKM. These data come from a study of monozygotic twins with inflammatory bowel disease. This chain joins TRBV28 and TRBJ2-5; the D gene TCRdb calls, TRBD2, cannot be checked with no DNA. The sample taken for sequencing was blood. The sequence was obtained from a human donor with ulcerative colitis or Crohn's disease, or a healthy co-twin of an affected twin (not recorded which). The CDR3 loop reads CATTSGRALWETQYF.